A selection of T cell receptor beta chains follows, all from one sample in a study of blood T cell repertoires in COVID-19. The table came from immunoSEQ multiplex PCR; TCRdb's copy has only in-frame clones and leaves some out. This table holds a few hundred thousand clones, 80% to 95% found once. Source material: peripheral blood. These receptors originate from a person between 18 and 30 years old with COVID-19, enrolled during active disease. CDR3s include the opening cysteine and the closing phenylalanine or tryptophan. Each record gives: V gene, D gene, clone size, J gene, CDR3 DNA, CDR3 protein. D genes are given only for firm matches. Only some rows state a clone size, as once, few, many or a class for expanded clones.

V gene: TRBV5-4
D gene: TRBD1
clone size: .
J gene: TRBJ1-5
CDR3 DNA: TGTGCCAGCAGCTTGGGGGGGACAGGTAGCAATCAGCCCCAGCATTTT
CDR3 protein: CASSLGGTGSNQPQHF

V gene: TRBV25-1
D gene: .
clone size: once
J gene: TRBJ1-1
CDR3 DNA: TGTGCCAGCAGTGACGGGTCTCCGAGACCTGAAGCTTTCTTT
CDR3 protein: CASSDGSPRPEAFF

V gene: TRBV5-6
D gene: .
clone size: .
J gene: TRBJ2-3
CDR3 DNA: TGTGCCAGCAGCTTGGGTAGCGCCACAGATACGCAGTATTTT
CDR3 protein: CASSLGSATDTQYF

V gene: TRBV11-2
D gene: .
clone size: .
J gene: TRBJ2-2
CDR3 DNA: TGTGCCAGCAGCCCTCTCACCGGGGGACCCGGGGAGCTGTTTTTT
CDR3 protein: CASSPLTGGPGELFF

V gene: TRBV4-1
D gene: TRBD1
clone size: .
J gene: TRBJ1-4
CDR3 DNA: TGCGCCAGCAGCCAAGACCCGGGACAGGGGGAAAAACTGTTTTTT
CDR3 protein: CASSQDPGQGEKLFF

V gene: TRBV12-3/TRBV12-4
D gene: .
clone size: once
J gene: TRBJ2-5
CDR3 DNA: TGTGCCAGTGCCGGGGTCCAAGAGACCCAGTACTTC
CDR3 protein: CASAGVQETQYF

V gene: TRBV2
D gene: .
clone size: .
J gene: TRBJ2-3
CDR3 DNA: TGTGCCAGCAGTGAGCTAAGCGGAACCACAGATACGCAGTATTTT
CDR3 protein: CASSELSGTTDTQYF

V gene: TRBV6-5
D gene: .
clone size: once
J gene: TRBJ1-1
CDR3 DNA: TGTGCCTCGCGGGGGGGATTCACTGAAGCTTTCTTT
CDR3 protein: CASRGGFTEAFF

V gene: TRBV9
D gene: .
clone size: .
J gene: TRBJ1-1
CDR3 DNA: TGTGCCAGCAGCGTCTTTGAACAGGGCCGGCGGAACACTGAAGCTTTCTTT
CDR3 protein: CASSVFEQGRRNTEAFF

V gene: TRBV7-9
D gene: .
clone size: .
J gene: TRBJ2-4
CDR3 DNA: TGTGCCAGCAGCCGACAGGGGAGGGACATTCAGTACTTC
CDR3 protein: CASSRQGRDIQYF

V gene: TRBV29-1
D gene: .
clone size: .
J gene: TRBJ2-1
CDR3 DNA: TGCAGCGTGGAACGGACAATTGAGGAGAGGTTCTTC
CDR3 protein: CSVERTIEERFF

V gene: TRBV5-1
D gene: TRBD1
clone size: .
J gene: TRBJ1-1
CDR3 DNA: TGCGCCAGCAGCTTGGGACAGGGGGCGCAAGGCACTGAAGCTTTCTTT
CDR3 protein: CASSLGQGAQGTEAFF

V gene: TRBV5-1
D gene: TRBD2
clone size: .
J gene: TRBJ2-3
CDR3 DNA: TGCGCCAGCAGGTCCGTAGCGGGGGTTTTGGATACGCAGTATTTT
CDR3 protein: CASRSVAGVLDTQYF

V gene: TRBV7-3
D gene: .
clone size: once
J gene: TRBJ1-1
CDR3 DNA: TGTGCCAGCAGCTTATCTGGGGCGAACACTGAAGCTTTCTTT
CDR3 protein: CASSLSGANTEAFF

V gene: TRBV29-1
D gene: .
clone size: .
J gene: TRBJ2-2
CDR3 DNA: TGCAGCGTTGAAGGGCAGATCACCGGGGAGCTGTTTTTT
CDR3 protein: CSVEGQITGELFF

V gene: TRBV5-1
D gene: TRBD1
clone size: .
J gene: TRBJ2-2
CDR3 DNA: TGCGCCAGCAGTTTGGGGACAGCGAACACCGGGGAGCTGTTTTTT
CDR3 protein: CASSLGTANTGELFF

V gene: TRBV4-1
D gene: TRBD2
clone size: .
J gene: TRBJ2-5
CDR3 DNA: TGCGCCAGCAGCCATACCGGACTAGCGAGTGGGGAGACCCAGTACTTC
CDR3 protein: CASSHTGLASGETQYF

V gene: TRBV3-1/TRBV3-2
D gene: TRBD2
clone size: .
J gene: TRBJ2-7
CDR3 DNA: TGTGCCAGCAGCCAAGACGCTAGCGGGAGTGGGTACGAGCAGTACTTC
CDR3 protein: CASSQDASGSGYEQYF

V gene: TRBV4-3
D gene: TRBD2
clone size: .
J gene: TRBJ2-1
CDR3 DNA: TGCGCCAGCAGCCAAGCGGGGGGGTCCTACAATGAGCAGTTCTTC
CDR3 protein: CASSQAGGSYNEQFF

V gene: TRBV29-1
D gene: .
clone size: .
J gene: TRBJ2-5
CDR3 DNA: TGCAGCGTGGAGGCAGCCCGAACCCAGTACTTC
CDR3 protein: CSVEAARTQYF

V gene: TRBV4-2
D gene: TRBD2
clone size: .
J gene: TRBJ2-7
CDR3 DNA: TGTGCCAGCAGCCAGGAGGAGGGGACTAGAACCTACGAGCAGTACTTC
CDR3 protein: CASSQEEGTRTYEQYF

V gene: TRBV19
D gene: TRBD1
clone size: .
J gene: TRBJ2-7
CDR3 DNA: TGTGCCAGTAGTATGTACGCCAGGGGGACCTACGAGCAGTACTTC
CDR3 protein: CASSMYARGTYEQYF

V gene: TRBV11-2
D gene: .
clone size: .
J gene: TRBJ2-7
CDR3 DNA: TGTGCCAGCAGCTTAGCGGGAGTAAAGTACGAGCAGTACTTC
CDR3 protein: CASSLAGVKYEQYF

V gene: TRBV9
D gene: .
clone size: .
J gene: TRBJ1-4
CDR3 DNA: TGTGCCAGCAGCCCTACGGTGGGGAGAGGTGAAAAACTGTTTTTT
CDR3 protein: CASSPTVGRGEKLFF

V gene: TRBV6-4
D gene: TRBD2
clone size: .
J gene: TRBJ2-3
CDR3 DNA: TGTGCCAGCAGTCTGACTAGCGGGAGGCCCACAGATACGCAGTATTTT
CDR3 protein: CASSLTSGRPTDTQYF

V gene: TRBV11-2
D gene: TRBD1
clone size: once
J gene: TRBJ1-3
CDR3 DNA: TGTGCCAGCAGCTTAGGAGGGGGCCTAACTGGAAACACCATATATTTT
CDR3 protein: CASSLGGGLTGNTIYF

V gene: TRBV6-5
D gene: .
clone size: .
J gene: TRBJ1-1
CDR3 DNA: TGTGCCAGCAGGCGGGCCAGGGAGGACACTGAAGCTTTCTTT
CDR3 protein: CASRRAREDTEAFF

V gene: TRBV6-4
D gene: .
clone size: .
J gene: TRBJ2-2
CDR3 DNA: TGTGCCAGCAGTGACCAGGGTCAAGGCGGGGAGCTGTTTTTT
CDR3 protein: CASSDQGQGGELFF

V gene: TRBV19
D gene: TRBD2
clone size: .
J gene: TRBJ2-3
CDR3 DNA: TGTGCCAGTAGTAAGGCCCCTAGCGGGCCTAGCACAGATACGCAGTATTTT
CDR3 protein: CASSKAPSGPSTDTQYF

V gene: TRBV27
D gene: TRBD1
clone size: .
J gene: TRBJ2-5
CDR3 DNA: TGTGCCAGCAGTTTAGGGGGCAGGGGGTTGATTGAGACCCAGTACTTC
CDR3 protein: CASSLGGRGLIETQYF

V gene: TRBV2
D gene: .
clone size: .
J gene: TRBJ2-5
CDR3 DNA: TGTGCCAGCACTATCATGGGTGACATTAAAGAGACCCAGTACTTC
CDR3 protein: CASTIMGDIKETQYF

V gene: TRBV6-5
D gene: .
clone size: .
J gene: TRBJ1-1
CDR3 DNA: TGTGCCAGCAGTTACGGTCGGGGATTGAACACTGAAGCTTTCTTT
CDR3 protein: CASSYGRGLNTEAFF

V gene: TRBV6-5
D gene: TRBD2
clone size: few
J gene: TRBJ2-2
CDR3 DNA: TGTGCCAGCAAGATGGGACTAGCGATCGGGGAGCTGTTTTTT
CDR3 protein: CASKMGLAIGELFF

V gene: TRBV19
D gene: TRBD1
clone size: .
J gene: TRBJ1-1
CDR3 DNA: TGTGCCAGTAGTCCACGACAGGGTTGGAACACTGAAGCTTTCTTT
CDR3 protein: CASSPRQGWNTEAFF

V gene: TRBV5-1
D gene: .
clone size: .
J gene: TRBJ1-5
CDR3 DNA: TGCGCCAGCAGCCCCGGGGACACATCCAATCAGCCCCAGCATTTT
CDR3 protein: CASSPGDTSNQPQHF

V gene: TRBV7-3
D gene: TRBD1
clone size: .
J gene: TRBJ1-1
CDR3 DNA: TGTGCCAGCAGCCCTGGCGGCAGGGGGCACACTGAAGCTTTCTTT
CDR3 protein: CASSPGGRGHTEAFF

V gene: TRBV30
D gene: .
clone size: few
J gene: TRBJ1-2
CDR3 DNA: TGTGCCTGGAGTCCTCCAGGTCCAGGCTACACCTTC
CDR3 protein: CAWSPPGPGYTF

V gene: TRBV19
D gene: TRBD1
clone size: .
J gene: TRBJ1-5
CDR3 DNA: TGTGCCAGTGGACAGGGCGGGTTTCAGCCCCAGCATTTT
CDR3 protein: CASGQGGFQPQHF

V gene: TRBV28
D gene: TRBD1
clone size: .
J gene: TRBJ2-7
CDR3 DNA: TGTGCCAGCAGTCGAAGGACAGGGGAGACGACCTACGAGCAGTACTTC
CDR3 protein: CASSRRTGETTYEQYF

V gene: TRBV7-2
D gene: .
clone size: .
J gene: TRBJ2-3
CDR3 DNA: TGTGCCAGCAGCTTAGTTAGCGGAAGCACAGATACGCAGTATTTT
CDR3 protein: CASSLVSGSTDTQYF

V gene: TRBV5-1
D gene: TRBD1
clone size: .
J gene: TRBJ2-7
CDR3 DNA: TGCGCCAGCAGCTTGGAGGGGACAGGGACTAACTACGAGCAGTACTTC
CDR3 protein: CASSLEGTGTNYEQYF

V gene: TRBV5-1
D gene: .
clone size: .
J gene: TRBJ2-3
CDR3 DNA: TGCGCCAGCAGCTCACAGGGAGCTTCAGATACGCAGTATTTT
CDR3 protein: CASSSQGASDTQYF

V gene: TRBV7-2
D gene: .
clone size: .
J gene: TRBJ1-3
CDR3 DNA: TGTGCCAGCACCCCCCGTCTCGGTGAGCTGAGCTCTGGAAACACCATATATTTT
CDR3 protein: CASTPRLGELSSGNTIYF

V gene: TRBV12-3/TRBV12-4
D gene: .
clone size: .
J gene: TRBJ1-1
CDR3 DNA: TGTGCCAGCAGTTTAGCGGGGGGAACTGAAGCTTTCTTT
CDR3 protein: CASSLAGGTEAFF

V gene: TRBV5-1
D gene: .
clone size: .
J gene: TRBJ1-2
CDR3 DNA: TGCGCCAGCAGCTTGGGTCCGGGGGGTAATGATGGCTACACCTTC
CDR3 protein: CASSLGPGGNDGYTF

V gene: TRBV12-1
D gene: .
clone size: .
J gene: TRBJ2-7
CDR3 DNA: TGTGCCAGCAGCCTAGCCTTAGCGGGCCTGTTTCACGAGCAGTACTTC
CDR3 protein: CASSLALAGLFHEQYF

V gene: TRBV3-1/TRBV3-2
D gene: .
clone size: .
J gene: TRBJ1-3
CDR3 DNA: TGTGCCAGCAGCCAACGGGGTTACTCTGGAAACACCATATATTTT
CDR3 protein: CASSQRGYSGNTIYF

V gene: TRBV3-1/TRBV3-2
D gene: .
clone size: .
J gene: TRBJ1-4
CDR3 DNA: TGTGCCAGCAGCTCCAACAGGGTTGGTGAAAAACTGTTTTTT
CDR3 protein: CASSSNRVGEKLFF

V gene: TRBV14
D gene: .
clone size: .
J gene: TRBJ2-1
CDR3 DNA: TGTGCCAGCAGCCAAGATCTGAGCTCCTACAATGAGCAGTTCTTC
CDR3 protein: CASSQDLSSYNEQFF